The 20 T cell receptor beta chains given below trace back to one sample, sequenced in a study of OX40 agonist ivuxolimab in advanced cancers. Sequencing was performed with immunoSEQ multiplex PCR; in TCRdb, only in-frame clones are kept and a portion is missing. The table includes about 25,000 clones, around four fifths detected once. Source: CD4+ or CD8+ T cells sorted from blood, taken in a trial of the OX40 agonist ivuxolimab. Source of these receptors: an adult with an advanced solid tumor such as melanoma, head and neck, liver or kidney cancer.

The chain has TRBV5-1 and TRBJ2-6, with unresolved D. Germline assignment: CDR1 SGHRS and CDR2 YFSETQ. The length of the CDR3 is 18 residues. V gave up 4 bases and J gave up 0 bases, with 17 bases separating them. The CDR3 region is CASSPTPDSTSGANVLTF. DNA for the CDR3: TGCGCCAGCAGCCCGACCCCCGATTCGACCTCTGGGGCCAACGTCCTGACTTTC. The variable domain in full, completed from reference TRBV5-1 and TRBJ2-6, reads KAGVTQTPRYLIKTRGQQVTLSCSPISGHRSVSWYQQTPGQGLQFLFEYFSETQRNKGNFPGRFSGRQFSNSRSEMNVSTLELGDSALYLCASSPTPDSTSGANVLTFGAGSRLTVL.

The CDR3 loop reads CASTRGAGGQPQHF. The CDR3 nucleotides read TGTGCCAGCACCAGAGGGGCAGGGGGCCAGCCCCAGCATTTT. The chain recombines TRBV6-1 with TRBJ1-5; TRBD1 aligns across 8 bases. Trimming removed 7 bases from V and 7 bases from J; junction bases left unmatched: 9. From germline, CDR1 is MNHNS and CDR2 SASEGT. This CDR3 is built from 14 residues.

The rearrangement joins TRBV5-1 to TRBJ1-4, with D unresolved. Per germline, CDR1 SGHRS and CDR2 YFSETQ. The CDR3 length is 13 residues. The ends were cut back, 3 bases at V and 7 bases at J, with 10 bases in the middle. DNA for the CDR3: TGCGCCAGCAGCTACTACTTGGGTGAAAAACTGTTTTTT. This encodes CASSYYLGEKLFF.

This chain connects TRBV5-1 to TRBJ2-7; D is perhaps TRBD2 (5 bases). CDR1 and CDR2 (germline): SGHRS, YFSETQ. Deletions cut 4 bases from V and 5 bases from J, with 19 bases between. This CDR3 comprises 15 residues. The CDR3, as DNA: TGCGCCAGCAGCCCCTGGACGGGATTGAAGAACGAGCAGTACTTC. It is translated as CASSPWTGLKNEQYF.

This chain joins TRBV18 and TRBJ1-6; D might be TRBD1 (6 bases). Deletions cut 6 bases from V and 7 bases from J, with 13 bases between. Germline CDR1 reads KGHSH; CDR2 reads LQKENI. CDR3 length: 14 residues. The chain's CDR3 is CASSYTGTNSPLHF. The CDR3, as DNA: TGTGCCAGCTCGTACACAGGGACCAATTCACCCCTCCACTTT.

The chain links TRBV7-2 to TRBJ2-1, with 8 bases lining up with TRBD2. CDR1 is SGHTA, CDR2 FQGNSA, per germline. The V and J ends lost 3 bases and 9 bases, in that order; junction bases with no gene match: 4. The CDR3 contains 13 residues. The CDR3 is CASSLNRGGEQFF. The CDR3 bases are TGTGCCAGCAGCTTGAACCGGGGGGGTGAGCAGTTCTTC. Combining the CDR3 with reference TRBV7-2 and TRBJ2-1 gives the whole variable domain GAGVSQSPSNKVTEKGKDVELRCDPISGHTALYWYRQSLGQGLEFLIYFQGNSAPDKSGLPSDRFSAERTGGSVSTLTIQRTQQEDSAVYLCASSLNRGGEQFFGPGTRLTVL.

The J gene is TRBJ2-5, the V gene TRBV2; weak D call: TRBD2 (6 bases). Trimming took off 10 bases at V and 1 base at J, with 7 bases between the two ends. CDR1 and CDR2 from the germline V gene are SNHLY and FYNNEI. This CDR3 comprises 11 residues. As DNA, the CDR3 is TGTGCCACTAGCGTCCAAGAGACCCAGTACTTC. As protein: CATSVQETQYF. The whole variable domain, filled in from reference TRBV2 and TRBJ2-5, reads EPEVTQTPSHQVTQMGQEVILRCVPISNHLYFYWYRQILGQKVEFLVSFYNNEISEKSEIFDDQFSVERPDGSNFTLKIRSTKLEDSAMYFCATSVQETQYFGPGTRLLVL.

The sample holds a few counts of this clone. The chain combines TRBV12-5 with TRBJ1-1; D gene ambiguous. CDR1 is LGHNT and CDR2 is FRNRAP in the germline V gene. Trimming took off 2 bases at V and 1 base at J, with 2 bases between the two ends. The CDR3 sequence is 12 residues long. The chain's CDR3 is CASGLPNTEAFF. The CDR3 coding sequence is TGTGCTAGTGGTTTGCCGAACACTGAAGCTTTCTTT.

The rearrangement uses TRBV5-1 and TRBJ2-1; D is unclear. The CDR3 consists of 14 residues. The V and J ends lost 0 bases and 4 bases respectively, with 8 bases between them. Germline V CDR1 and CDR2: SGHRS, YFSETQ. CDR3 region: CASSLGTAYNEQFF. In DNA, the CDR3 is TGCGCCAGCAGCTTGGGTACAGCTTACAATGAGCAGTTCTTC.

The V and J genes are TRBV27 and TRBJ1-5; 7 positions agree with TRBD1. CDR3 length: 16 residues. With 6 bases clipped from V and 0 bases from J, the junction kept 8 bases outside the gene matches. CDR1 is MNHEY and CDR2 is SMNVEV in the germline V gene (reference sequence). The CDR3 bases are TGTGCCAGCAGCCCTGGCAGGGGGTATAGCAATCAGCCCCAGCATTTT. This encodes CASSPGRGYSNQPQHF.

This clone was observed a few times. V and J are TRBV5-5 and TRBJ2-7; the match to TRBD1 covers 9 bases. The CDR3 has 16 amino acids. Germline CDR1 SGHKS, CDR2 YYEKEE (reference sequence). V trimming: 3 bases; J trimming: 2 bases; junction bases outside the gene matches: 9. The CDR3 DNA follows: TGTGCCAGCAGCTCTTTGACAGGGGGGGTACCCTACGAGCAGTACTTC. Encoded protein: CASSSLTGGVPYEQYF.

The chain combines TRBV11-2 with TRBJ2-1, with 10 bases fitting TRBD2. Unmatched junction bases numbered 7, after V lost 8 bases and J lost 6 bases. The CDR3 spans 14 residues. The V gene's germline CDR1 is SGHAT and CDR2 FQNNGV. CDR3 amino acids: CASQDQRGGNEQFF. DNA of the CDR3: TGTGCCAGCCAAGACCAGCGGGGGGGCAATGAGCAGTTCTTC.

The genes are TRBV21-1 and TRBJ1-1; the listed D gene, TRBD1, was not tested against the DNA. TRBV21-1 is marked as a pseudogene. CDR3 length: 16 residues. In DNA, the CDR3 is TGTGCCAGCAGCAAAGGCGACAGGGTGGTGTACACTGAAGCTTTCTTT. Translating it yields CASSKGDRVVYTEAFF.

The V gene is TRBV5-5, the J gene TRBJ1-2; 8 bases line up with TRBD1. CDR1 and CDR2 from the germline V gene are SGHKS and YYEKEE (reference sequence). The CDR3 totals 13 residues. With V trimmed by 3 bases and J by 4 bases, 2 bases remained unmatched. The CDR3: CASSSGQGYGYTF. CDR3 in DNA: TGTGCCAGCAGCTCCGGACAGGGCTATGGCTACACCTTC.

J is TRBJ1-3 and V is TRBV7-9; D call uncertain. Per germline, CDR1 SEHNR and CDR2 FQNEAQ (reference sequence). This CDR3 comprises 16 residues. The V and J ends lost 6 bases and 0 bases respectively, with 15 bases between them. CDR3 sequence reads: CASSSFRSSSGNTIYF. The CDR3 DNA reads as TGTGCCAGCAGTTCGTTCAGGTCTAGCTCTGGAAACACCATATATTTT. Full variable domain (rest looked up from reference TRBV7-9 and TRBJ1-3): DTGVSQNPRHKITKRGQNVTFRCDPISEHNRLYWYRQTLGQGPEFLTYFQNEAQLEKSRLLSDRFSAERPKGSFSTLEIQRTEQGDSAMYLCASSSFRSSSGNTIYFGEGSWLTVV.

The chain carries TRBV9 and TRBJ2-6; D is ambiguous. Trimming removed 0 bases from V and 0 bases from J, with 13 bases in between. Germline loops: CDR1 SGDLS, CDR2 YYNGEE. This CDR3 spans 18 amino acids. The CDR3 DNA is TGTGCCAGCAGCGTAGCGTATGGGCCCCTCTCTGGGGCCAACGTCCTGACTTTC. This gives the protein CASSVAYGPLSGANVLTF.

V gene TRBV6-5 combines with J gene TRBJ1-2; 8 bases line up with TRBD1. V lost 2 bases and J lost 7; bases outside the gene matches: 12. The CDR3 runs to 16 residues. Looked up from germline, CDR1 is MNHEY and CDR2 is SVGAGI. The CDR3 loop is CASSYDFRQGQSGYTF. The CDR3 nucleotides are TGTGCCAGCAGTTACGACTTCCGACAGGGGCAGTCTGGCTACACCTTC.

The chain employs TRBV7-2 and TRBJ1-2; D is undetermined. Germline CDR1 and CDR2: SGHTA and FQGNSA. This CDR3 contains 13 residues. V dropped 1 base and J dropped 1 base, with 4 bases sitting between them. The DNA for the CDR3 is TGTGCCAGCAGCTTAGAGGTTAACTATGGCTACACCTTC. This gives the protein CASSLEVNYGYTF.

DNA for the CDR3: TGTGCCATCAGTGAAGAGGGACAGGACACAGATACGCAGTATTTT. Translation: CAISEEGQDTDTQYF. The chain recombines TRBV10-3 with TRBJ2-3, with 8 bases aligning to TRBD1. Germline CDR1 is ENHRY and CDR2 is SYGVKD. With V trimmed by 3 bases and J by 2 bases, 4 bases remained unmatched. The CDR3 extends over 15 amino acids.

The CDR3 protein is CASSFLGAQSYTF. The CDR3 DNA sequence: TGTGCCAGCAGCTTTTTGGGGGCCCAGAGCTACACCTTC. This sequence joins TRBV11-2 and TRBJ1-2, with D maybe TRBD1 (6 bases). The CDR3 is made up of 13 amino acids. CDR1 is SGHAT and CDR2 is FQNNGV in the germline V gene. Trimming took 3 bases from V and 9 from J, leaving 14 bases between them.